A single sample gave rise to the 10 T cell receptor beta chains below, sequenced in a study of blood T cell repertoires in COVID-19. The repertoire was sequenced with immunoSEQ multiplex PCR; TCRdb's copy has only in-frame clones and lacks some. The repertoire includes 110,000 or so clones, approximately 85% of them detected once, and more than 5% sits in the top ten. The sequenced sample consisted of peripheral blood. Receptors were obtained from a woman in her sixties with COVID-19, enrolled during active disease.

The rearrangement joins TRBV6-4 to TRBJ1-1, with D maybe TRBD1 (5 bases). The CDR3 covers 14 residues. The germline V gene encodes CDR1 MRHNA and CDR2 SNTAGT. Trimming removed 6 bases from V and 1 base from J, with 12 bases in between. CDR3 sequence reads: CASSEFGGNTEAFF. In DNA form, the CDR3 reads TGTGCCAGCAGCGAATTCGGGGGGAACACTGAAGCTTTCTTT.

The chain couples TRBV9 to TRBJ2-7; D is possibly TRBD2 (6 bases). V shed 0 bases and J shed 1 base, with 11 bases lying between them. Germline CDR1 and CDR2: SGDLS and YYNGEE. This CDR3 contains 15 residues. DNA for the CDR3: TGTGCCAGCAGCGTAGCTGGAGGGGCGTCCTACGAGCAGTACTTC. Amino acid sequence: CASSVAGGASYEQYF.

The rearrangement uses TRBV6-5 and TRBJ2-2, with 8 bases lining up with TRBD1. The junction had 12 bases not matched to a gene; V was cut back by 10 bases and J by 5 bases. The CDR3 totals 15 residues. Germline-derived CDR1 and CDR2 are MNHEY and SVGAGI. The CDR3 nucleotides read TGTGCCACCGACACCGGGACAGGAGTTACCGGGGAGCTGTTTTTT. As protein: CATDTGTGVTGELFF.

The CDR3 loop is CASSFGDSAGGYTF. The CDR3 DNA follows: TGTGCCAGCAGCTTCGGGGATTCGGCCGGAGGCTACACCTTC. The chain links TRBV7-3 to TRBJ1-2; D remains unclear. The V end was cut by 3 bases, the J end by 8 bases, with 16 bases between. The CDR3 has 14 residues. Germline V gene sequence: CDR1 SGHTA, CDR2 FQGTGA.

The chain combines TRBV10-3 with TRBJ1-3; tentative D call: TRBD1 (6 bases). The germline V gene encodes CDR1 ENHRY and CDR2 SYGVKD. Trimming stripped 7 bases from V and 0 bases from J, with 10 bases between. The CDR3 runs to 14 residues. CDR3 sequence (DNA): TGTGCCATCACCTTGGACAGCTCTGGAAACACCATATATTTT. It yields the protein CAITLDSSGNTIYF.

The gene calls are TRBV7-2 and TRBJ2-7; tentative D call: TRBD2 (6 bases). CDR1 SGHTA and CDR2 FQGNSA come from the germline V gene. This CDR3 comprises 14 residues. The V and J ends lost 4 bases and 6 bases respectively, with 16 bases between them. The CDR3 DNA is TGTGCCAGCAGCTCACAACCGAGGGGAGGCGAGCAGTACTTC. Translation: CASSSQPRGGEQYF.

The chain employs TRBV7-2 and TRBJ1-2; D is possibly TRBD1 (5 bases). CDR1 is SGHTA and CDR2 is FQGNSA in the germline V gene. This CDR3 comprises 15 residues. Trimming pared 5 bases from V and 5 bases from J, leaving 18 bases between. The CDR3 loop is CASSAGQGRWYGYTF. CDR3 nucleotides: TGTGCCAGCAGCGCAGGACAAGGCCGATGGTATGGCTACACCTTC. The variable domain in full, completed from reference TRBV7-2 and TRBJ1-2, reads GAGVSQSPSNKVTEKGKDVELRCDPISGHTALYWYRQSLGQGLEFLIYFQGNSAPDKSGLPSDRFSAERTGGSVSTLTIQRTQQEDSAVYLCASSAGQGRWYGYTFGSGTRLTVV.

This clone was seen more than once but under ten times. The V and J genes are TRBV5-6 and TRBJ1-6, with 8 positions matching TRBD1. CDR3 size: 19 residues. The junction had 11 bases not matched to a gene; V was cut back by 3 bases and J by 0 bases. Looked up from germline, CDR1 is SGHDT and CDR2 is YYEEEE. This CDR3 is CASSSFRTGSSSYNSPLHF. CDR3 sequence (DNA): TGTGCCAGCAGCTCCTTCCGGACAGGGAGTAGCTCCTATAATTCACCCCTCCACTTT.

The CDR3 region is CASSGQGPEGYTF. In DNA, the CDR3 is TGTGCCAGTAGTGGTCAGGGCCCGGAGGGCTACACCTTC. The rearrangement joins TRBV19 to TRBJ1-2; maybe TRBD1 (5 bases). From germline, CDR1 is LNHDA and CDR2 SQIVND (reference sequence). V shed 5 bases and J shed 8 bases, with 15 bases lying between them. The CDR3 sequence is 13 residues long.

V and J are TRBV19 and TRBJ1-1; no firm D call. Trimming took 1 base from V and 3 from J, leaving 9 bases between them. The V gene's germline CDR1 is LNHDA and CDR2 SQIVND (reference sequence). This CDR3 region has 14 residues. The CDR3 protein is CASSIGGFDTEAFF. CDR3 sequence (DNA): TGTGCCAGTAGTATAGGAGGGTTTGACACTGAAGCTTTCTTT.